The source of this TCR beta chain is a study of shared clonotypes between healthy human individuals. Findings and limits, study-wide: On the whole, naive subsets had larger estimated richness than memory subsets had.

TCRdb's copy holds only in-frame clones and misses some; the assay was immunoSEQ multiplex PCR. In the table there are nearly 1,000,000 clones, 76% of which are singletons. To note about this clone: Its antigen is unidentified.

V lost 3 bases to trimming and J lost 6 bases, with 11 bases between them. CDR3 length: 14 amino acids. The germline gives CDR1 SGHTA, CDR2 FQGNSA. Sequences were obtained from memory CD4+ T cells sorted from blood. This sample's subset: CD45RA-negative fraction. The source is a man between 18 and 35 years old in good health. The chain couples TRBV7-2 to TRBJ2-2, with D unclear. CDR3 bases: TGTGCCAGCAGCTTGGATTTCGCGCCCGGGGAGCTGTTTTTT. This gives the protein CASSLDFAPGELFF. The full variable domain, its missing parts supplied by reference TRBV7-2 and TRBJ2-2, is GAGVSQSPSNKVTEKGKDVELRCDPISGHTALYWYRQSLGQGLEFLIYFQGNSAPDKSGLPSDRFSAERTGGSVSTLTIQRTQQEDSAVYLCASSLDFAPGELFFGEGSRLTVL.